This T cell receptor beta chain was documented in a study of T cell repertoires in cytomegalovirus infection. Regarding the study as a whole: HLA-C-restricted, CMV-specific TCR beta clonotypes were dominant ex vivo.

The CDR3 covers 14 residues. V gave up 4 bases and J gave up 4 bases, with 13 bases separating them. CDR1 and CDR2 (germline): MNHEY, SVGEGT. This clonotype was observed many times. Antigen unknown. TCRdb re-called the reads through MiXCR, storing one row per CDR3 protein. Among 300,000 or so distinct CDR3 sequences listed, about 9.2% were seen once. Material: PBMCs. The rearrangement uses TRBV6-2 or TRBV6-3 and TRBJ1-2; D is possibly TRBD1 (6 bases). The TCR was taken from a human donor in good health (CMV status not recorded). Some clones in this sample may be carry-over from other donors' samples. CDR3 bases: TGTGCCAGCAGTTCGACAGGCGGGGGCTATGGCTACACCTTC. This sequence encodes CASSSTGGGYGYTF.